This entry lists 30 T cell receptor beta chains sequenced from one sample in a study of beta chain features in type 1 diabetes. Reverse transcription of all isolated RNA meant that expressed TCRB transcripts were sequenced. The repertoire was sequenced with immunoSEQ multiplex PCR; TCRdb's copy has only in-frame clones and lacks some. Among 150,000 to 190,000 clones, 8.1% were seen once, and the ten largest hold 0.65%. The source material was central memory CD4+ T cells from blood. Receptors were obtained from a man aged 18 to 29 in good health.

CDR3 in DNA: TGTGCCAGCAGCCCCAACGGGGGGGGGCCCTACAATGAGCAGTTCTTC. It yields the protein CASSPNGGGPYNEQFF. The chain recombines TRBV7-3 with TRBJ2-1; 8 bases map to TRBD2. J lost 2 bases, V lost 5 bases, and 8 bases had no gene match. The CDR3 consists of 16 residues. Germline V gives CDR1 SGHTA, CDR2 FQGTGA. The full variable domain, with the rest looked up from reference TRBV7-3 and TRBJ2-1, is GAGVSQTPSNKVTEKGKYVELRCDPISGHTALYWYRQSLGQGPEFLIYFQGTGAADDSGLPNDRFFAVRPEGSVSTLKIQRTERGDSAVYLCASSPNGGGPYNEQFFGPGTRLTVL.

The table lists this clone with a few counts. The CDR3 is CASKRGTGDNSPLHF. In DNA, the CDR3 is TGTGCCAGCAAAAGGGGGACAGGGGACAATTCACCCCTCCACTTT. This rearrangement joins TRBV7-9 to TRBJ1-6; 10 bases line up with TRBD1. The CDR3 has 15 amino acids. Germline V gene sequence: CDR1 SEHNR, CDR2 FQNEAQ (reference sequence). The trim removed 7 bases at V and 7 bases at J, leaving 7 bases unmatched.

This rearrangement joins TRBV29-1 to TRBJ1-4; tentative D call: TRBD1 (6 bases). V was clipped by 7 bases and J by 8 bases, with 17 bases between them. The CDR3 length is 13 residues. CDR1 and CDR2 from the germline V gene are SQVTM and ANQGSEA. CDR3 protein: CSAVGARDEKLFF. CDR3 coding DNA: TGCAGCGCGGTGGGGGCGAGGGACGAAAAACTGTTTTTT. The complete variable domain, with remaining parts taken from reference TRBV29-1 and TRBJ1-4, reads SAVISQKPSRDICQRGTSLTIQCQVDSQVTMMFWYRQQPGQSLTLIATANQGSEATYESGFVIDKFPISRPNLTFSTLTVSNMSPEDSSIYLCSAVGARDEKLFFGSGTQLSVL.

This clone was counted only a few times. The J gene is TRBJ2-4, the V gene TRBV5-1; maybe TRBD2 (5 bases). The germline V and J ends were trimmed by 2 bases and 5 bases, with 8 bases remaining between them. This CDR3 has 13 amino acids. Germline V CDR1 and CDR2: SGHRS, YFSETQ. CDR3 sequence reads: CASSFNGENIQYF. CDR3 DNA: TGCGCCAGCAGCTTCAACGGGGAAAACATTCAGTACTTC.

In its sample, this clone was seen many times. The CDR3 is CASRRSSGANVLTF. CDR3 nucleotides: TGTGCCAGCAGGAGGAGCTCTGGGGCCAACGTCCTGACTTTC. The V gene is TRBV7-9, the J gene TRBJ2-6; the D is unclear. Germline-derived CDR1 and CDR2 are SEHNR and FQNEAQ (reference sequence). This CDR3 contains 14 residues. V lost 6 bases and J lost 0, with 6 bases in between.

A few counts support this clone. The chain joins TRBV30 to TRBJ1-6; D not resolved. The germline V gene encodes CDR1 GTSNPN and CDR2 SVGIG (reference sequence). This CDR3 region has 12 residues. The germline V and J ends were trimmed by 3 bases and 7 bases, with 7 bases remaining between them. The CDR3 coding sequence is TGTGCCTGGAGGGCAGTGAATTCACCCCTCCACTTT. Amino acids: CAWRAVNSPLHF. The whole variable domain, remainder taken from reference TRBV30 and TRBJ1-6, is SQTIHQWPATLVQPVGSPLSLECTVEGTSNPNLYWYRQAAGRGLQLLFYSVGIGQISSEVPQNLSASRPQDRQFILSSKKLLLSDSGFYLCAWRAVNSPLHFGNGTRLTVT.

This clone was detected many times. V is TRBV29-1 and J is TRBJ1-1; no firm D call. CDR1 is SQVTM and CDR2 is ANQGSEA in the germline V gene. The CDR3 length is 12 residues. Trimming left V 3 bases short and J 2 bases short, with 7 bases between. The DNA of the CDR3 is TGCAGCGTTGAGCGTAGAAACACTGAAGCTTTCTTT. As protein: CSVERRNTEAFF.

This clone has a handful of counts. The chain has TRBV9 and TRBJ2-2, with 11 bases aligning to TRBD2. The CDR3 has 15 residues. Trimming at V came to 2 bases and at J to 4 bases, leaving 1 base not matched to a gene. In germline, CDR1 is SGDLS, CDR2 YYNGEE. The CDR3 region has the DNA TGTGCCAGCAGCGTCGGACTAGCGGGCACCGGGGAGCTGTTTTTT. Encoded protein: CASSVGLAGTGELFF.

The chain recombines TRBV11-2 with TRBJ2-1; 10 bases align to TRBD1. The CDR3 contains 17 residues. Germline CDR1 reads SGHAT; CDR2 reads FQNNGV. Trimming removed 5 bases from V and 1 base from J; junction bases left unmatched: 8. As DNA, the CDR3 is TGTGCCAGCAGCACCTGGACAGGGGGGTTGTCCTACAATGAGCAGTTCTTC. Translated, it gives CASSTWTGGLSYNEQFF.

The rearrangement uses TRBV7-2 and TRBJ1-5; no firm D call. This CDR3 spans 15 amino acids. Germline CDR1 reads SGHTA; CDR2 reads FQGNSA. V lost 2 bases, J lost 2 bases, and 10 bases lay in between. CDR3 sequence: CASSLMEGGNQPQHF. The CDR3 bases are TGTGCCAGCAGCTTAATGGAGGGCGGCAATCAGCCCCAGCATTTT.

The CDR3 region has the DNA TGTGCCAGCAGCCCGGGACTAGCGGGGGGGTCCACCACAGATACGCAGTATTTT. As protein: CASSPGLAGGSTTDTQYF. This sequence joins TRBV7-9 and TRBJ2-3; 16 bases line up with TRBD2. V gave up 5 bases and J gave up 2 bases; unmatched junction bases: 7. This CDR3 region has 18 residues. Germline assignment: CDR1 SEHNR and CDR2 FQNEAQ (reference sequence).

This clone was observed a handful of times. V is TRBV7-2 and J is TRBJ1-2, with D maybe TRBD1 (6 bases). The CDR3 length is 17 residues. Trimming shortened V by 1 base and J by 8 bases, and 23 bases separated the two germline ends. Per germline, CDR1 SGHTA and CDR2 FQGNSA. The CDR3: CASSLDRVRGGAGGYTF. The CDR3 DNA reads TGTGCCAGCAGCTTAGATCGAGTAAGGGGGGGCGCCGGGGGCTACACCTTC.

The gene calls are TRBV2 and TRBJ2-7; TRBD1 agrees at 7 bases. CDR3 size: 12 residues. Germline V gene sequence: CDR1 SNHLY, CDR2 FYNNEI. Trimming took 6 bases from V and 11 from J; bases not matched to a gene: 10. CDR3 residues: CASRAGQVSEYF. CDR3 coding DNA: TGTGCCAGCAGGGCTGGACAGGTTTCGGAGTACTTC.

The chain combines TRBV4-2 with TRBJ2-3; 10 positions match TRBD2. The CDR3 runs 16 residues. Losses at the gene ends were 0 bases for V and 5 bases for J; bases not matched to a gene: 5. Germline values: CDR1 LGHNA, CDR2 YNFKEQ. The CDR3 loop reads CASSQERTSGGDTQYF. Written as DNA, the CDR3 is TGTGCCAGCAGCCAAGAAAGGACTAGCGGCGGAGATACGCAGTATTTT.

This clone occurred a few times. The V and J genes are TRBV21-1 and TRBJ2-7; TRBD1 reflects the table's D call only, with no check against the DNA. TRBV21-1 is classified as a pseudogene. CDR3 length equals 16 residues. CDR3 amino acids: CASSRELGHRSSEQYF. Here the CDR3 DNA reads TGTGCCAGCAGCAGGGAACTGGGACATCGGTCTTCAGAGCAGTACTTC.

This clone was seen a handful of times. The V and J genes are TRBV4-3 and TRBJ2-2, with D perhaps TRBD1 (6 bases). The CDR3 extends over 17 amino acids. Germline V gene sequence: CDR1 LGHNA, CDR2 YSLEER. The V gene lost 1 base and the J gene lost 1 base, with 13 bases spanning the gap. Here the CDR3 reads CASSQGLGTLNTGELFF. CDR3 bases: TGCGCCAGCAGCCAAGGGTTAGGGACACTGAACACCGGGGAGCTGTTTTTT.

This clone was observed a handful of times. The chain has TRBV4-3 and TRBJ1-1; weak D call: TRBD1 (5 bases). The CDR3 extends over 14 amino acids. Per the germline V gene, CDR1 is LGHNA and CDR2 is YSLEER. V was trimmed by 2 bases and J by 0 bases, leaving 7 bases between them. The CDR3 DNA is TGCGCCAGCAGCCAACAGGGTTTGAACACTGAAGCTTTCTTT. Amino acids: CASSQQGLNTEAFF.

This chain links TRBV7-9 with TRBJ2-5; TRBD2 matches at 10 bases. The CDR3 contains 16 residues. The V gene's germline CDR1 is SEHNR and CDR2 FQNEAQ (reference sequence). With 5 bases clipped from V and 2 bases from J, the junction kept 8 bases outside the gene matches. DNA of the CDR3: TGTGCCAGCAGCCCCAGACTAGCGGGCCAGCAAGAGACCCAGTACTTC. Protein sequence: CASSPRLAGQQETQYF.

The sample holds a few counts of this clone. The chain is built from TRBV6-1 and TRBJ2-1, with 8 bases fitting TRBD2. CDR1 is MNHNS and CDR2 is SASEGT in the germline V gene. The ends lost 5 bases at V and 5 bases at J; junction bases unmatched: 5. CDR3 length: 14 residues. The CDR3, as DNA: TGTGCCAGCAGTTTCAGCGGGAGAGACAATGAGCAGTTCTTC. As protein: CASSFSGRDNEQFF.

The chain joins TRBV28 to TRBJ1-1; D unresolved. There are 13 residues in the CDR3. Germline assignment: CDR1 MDHEN and CDR2 SYDVKM. Trimming cost V 6 bases and J 7 bases, with 15 bases left between them. The CDR3 loop reads CASSLVHSLEAFF. The CDR3 nucleotides read TGTGCCAGCAGCCTTGTGCACAGCCTTGAAGCTTTCTTT.

This clone has more than one count but fewer than ten. The V and J genes are TRBV15 and TRBJ2-3; weak D call: TRBD2 (5 bases). CDR3 length: 13 amino acids. CDR1 is LNHNV, CDR2 YYDKDF, per germline (reference sequence). Deletions cut 4 bases from V and 6 bases from J, with 11 bases between. The CDR3 DNA follows: TGTGCCACCAGCACCCTGCCGGGGGATACGCAGTATTTT. It is translated as CATSTLPGDTQYF. Supplemented by reference TRBV15 and TRBJ2-3, the full variable domain reads DAMVIQNPRYQVTQFGKPVTLSCSQTLNHNVMYWYQQKSSQAPKLLFHYYDKDFNNEADTPDNFQSRRPNTSFCFLDIRSPGLGDTAMYLCATSTLPGDTQYFGPGTRLTVL.

The V call is TRBV27, the J call TRBJ2-4, with 11 positions matching TRBD1. After removal of 4 bases from V and 9 bases from J, the junction contained 5 bases not matched to a gene. Germline CDR1 MNHEY, CDR2 SMNVEV (reference sequence). The CDR3 covers 14 residues. The CDR3 sequence is CASSSDRGRIIQYF. CDR3 nucleotide sequence: TGTGCCAGCAGTTCGGACAGGGGGCGCATCATTCAGTACTTC.

This clone was counted only a few times. Here the CDR3 DNA reads TGTGCCTGGAGTATTGGGCAGTACAATGAGCAGTTCTTC. Residues: CAWSIGQYNEQFF. V gene TRBV30 combines with J gene TRBJ2-1; D is uncertain. From germline, CDR1 is GTSNPN and CDR2 SVGIG (reference sequence). V was clipped by 2 bases and J by 4 bases, with 9 bases between them. The CDR3 runs to 13 residues.

The J gene is TRBJ2-1, the V gene TRBV6-5, with D possibly matching TRBD1 (5 bases). Germline CDR1 MNHEY, CDR2 SVGAGI. CDR3 length: 15 residues. The V end was cut by 7 bases, the J end by 1 base, with 14 bases between. The CDR3 coding sequence is TGTGCCAGCAACCCATGGACAATGTCCTACAATGAGCAGTTCTTC. Translated: CASNPWTMSYNEQFF.

This clone was detected only a few times. The V gene is TRBV9, the J gene TRBJ2-2; D unresolved. The CDR3 is made up of 15 amino acids. The V end lost 0 bases, the J end lost 4 bases, and 10 bases lay between the germline ends. Germline V gene lookup returns CDR1 SGDLS and CDR2 YYNGEE. The CDR3 spells CASSVDLLSTGELFF. DNA of the CDR3: TGTGCCAGCAGCGTAGATCTTCTCTCCACCGGGGAGCTGTTTTTT.

CDR3 amino acids: CASRPRRTGGNYGYTF. The CDR3, as DNA: TGTGCCAGTAGACCTAGAAGGACAGGGGGTAACTATGGCTACACCTTC. The chain recombines TRBV19 with TRBJ1-2; TRBD1 agrees at 10 bases. The J segment lost 1 base and the V segment lost 6 bases, leaving 8 bases of the junction unmatched. This CDR3 contains 16 residues. The germline gives CDR1 LNHDA, CDR2 SQIVND (reference sequence).

The chain joins TRBV28 to TRBJ1-1, with TRBD1 as a possible D gene (5 bases). This CDR3 contains 14 residues. Trimming shortened V by 1 base and J by 4 bases, and 10 bases separated the two germline ends. Germline CDR1 and CDR2: MDHEN and SYDVKM. The CDR3, as DNA: TGTGCCAGCAGTTTATTCAGGGTGGGCACTGAAGCTTTCTTT. This codes for CASSLFRVGTEAFF.

The chain recombines TRBV10-3 with TRBJ2-5; D is perhaps TRBD2 (6 bases). Trimming took 3 bases from V and 5 from J, leaving 16 bases between them. The CDR3 extends over 15 amino acids. Germline V gene sequence: CDR1 ENHRY, CDR2 SYGVKD. The CDR3 bases are TGTGCCATCAGTGAACAATCCGGGACTTGGGAGACCCAGTACTTC. This encodes CAISEQSGTWETQYF.

This clone appeared a single time. The chain uses TRBV28 and TRBJ1-5; the D gene is possibly TRBD1 (5 bases). The CDR3 has 15 residues. Trimming removed 6 bases from V and 3 bases from J, with 15 bases in between. CDR1 is MDHEN and CDR2 is SYDVKM in the germline V gene. CDR3 amino acids: CASRVGDSLNQPQHF. CDR3 nucleotides: TGTGCCAGCAGGGTAGGGGATTCCCTCAATCAGCCCCAGCATTTT.

This clone was seen ten or more times. The chain combines TRBV9 with TRBJ2-5; maybe TRBD2 (7 bases). Trimming cost V 6 bases and J 4 bases, with 19 bases left between them. Germline V lookup: CDR1 SGDLS, CDR2 YYNGEE. This CDR3 comprises 15 residues. CDR3 nucleotides: TGTGCCAGCACCCTCCGGGGGGCTGAACGAGAGACCCAGTACTTC. Amino acid sequence: CASTLRGAERETQYF.